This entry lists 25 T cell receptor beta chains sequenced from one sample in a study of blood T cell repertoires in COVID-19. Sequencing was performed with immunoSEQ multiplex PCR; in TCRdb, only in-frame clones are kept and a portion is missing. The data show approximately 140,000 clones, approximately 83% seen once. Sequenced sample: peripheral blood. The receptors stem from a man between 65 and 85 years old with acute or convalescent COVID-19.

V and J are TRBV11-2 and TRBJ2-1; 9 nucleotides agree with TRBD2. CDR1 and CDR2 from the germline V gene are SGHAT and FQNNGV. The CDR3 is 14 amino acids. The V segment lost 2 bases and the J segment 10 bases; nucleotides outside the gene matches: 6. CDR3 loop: CASSLIARGGEQFF. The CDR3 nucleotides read TGTGCCAGCAGCTTAATAGCGCGGGGGGGGGAGCAGTTCTTC.

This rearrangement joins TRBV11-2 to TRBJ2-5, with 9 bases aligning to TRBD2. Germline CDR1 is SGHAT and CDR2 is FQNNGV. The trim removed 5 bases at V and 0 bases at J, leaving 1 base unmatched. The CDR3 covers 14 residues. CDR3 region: CASSLAGYQETQYF. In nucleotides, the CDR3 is TGTGCCAGCAGCCTAGCGGGATACCAAGAGACCCAGTACTTC.

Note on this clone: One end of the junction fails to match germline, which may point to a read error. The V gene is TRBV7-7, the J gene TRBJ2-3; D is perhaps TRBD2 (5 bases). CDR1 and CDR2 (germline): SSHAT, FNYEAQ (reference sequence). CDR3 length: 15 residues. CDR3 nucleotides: TGTGCTAGCAGCCCCGCCGGCGGGAGCACAGATACGCAGTATTTT. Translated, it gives CASSPAGGSTDTQYF. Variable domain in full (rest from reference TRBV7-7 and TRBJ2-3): GAGVSQSPRYKVTKRGQDVTLRCDPISSHATLYWYQQALGQGPEFLTYFNYEAQPDKSGLPSDRFSAERPEGSISTLTIQRTEQRDSAMYRCASSPAGGSTDTQYFGPGTRLTVL.

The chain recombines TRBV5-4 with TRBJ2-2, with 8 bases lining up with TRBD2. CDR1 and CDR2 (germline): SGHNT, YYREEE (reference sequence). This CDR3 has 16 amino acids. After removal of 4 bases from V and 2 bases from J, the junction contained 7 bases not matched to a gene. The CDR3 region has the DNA TGTGCCAGCAGCCGGGAGGGTGGAGGCAACACCGGGGAGCTGTTTTTT. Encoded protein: CASSREGGGNTGELFF.

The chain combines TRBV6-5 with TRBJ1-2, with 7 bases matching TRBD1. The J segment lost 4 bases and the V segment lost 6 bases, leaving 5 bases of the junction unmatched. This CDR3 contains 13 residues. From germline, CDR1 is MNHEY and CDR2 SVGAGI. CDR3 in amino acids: CASRTGFFYGYTF. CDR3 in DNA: TGTGCCAGCAGGACAGGGTTTTTCTATGGCTACACCTTC.

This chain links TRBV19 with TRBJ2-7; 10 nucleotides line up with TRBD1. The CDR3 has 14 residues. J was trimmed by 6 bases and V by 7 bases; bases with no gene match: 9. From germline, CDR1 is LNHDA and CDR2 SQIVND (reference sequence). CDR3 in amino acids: CASNFGTGVSEQYF. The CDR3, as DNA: TGTGCCAGTAATTTTGGGACAGGGGTTTCCGAGCAGTACTTC.

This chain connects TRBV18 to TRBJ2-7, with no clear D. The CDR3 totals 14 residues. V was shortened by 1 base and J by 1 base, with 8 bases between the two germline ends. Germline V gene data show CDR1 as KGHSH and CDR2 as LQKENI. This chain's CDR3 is CASSPLRSSYEQYF. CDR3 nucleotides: TGTGCCAGCTCACCACTTCGGTCTTCCTACGAGCAGTACTTC.

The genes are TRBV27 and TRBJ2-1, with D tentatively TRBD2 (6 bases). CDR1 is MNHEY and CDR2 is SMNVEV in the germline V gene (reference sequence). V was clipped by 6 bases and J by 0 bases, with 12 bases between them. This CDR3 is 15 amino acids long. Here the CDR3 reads CASRSGGSSYNEQFF. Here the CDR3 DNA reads TGTGCCAGCAGGTCTGGGGGGAGCTCCTACAATGAGCAGTTCTTC.

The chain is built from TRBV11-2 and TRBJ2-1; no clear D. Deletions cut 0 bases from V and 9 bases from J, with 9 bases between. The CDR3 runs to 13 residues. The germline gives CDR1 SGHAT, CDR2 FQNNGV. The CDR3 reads CASSLDHGLEQFF. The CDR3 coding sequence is TGTGCCAGCAGCTTAGATCATGGCCTTGAGCAGTTCTTC. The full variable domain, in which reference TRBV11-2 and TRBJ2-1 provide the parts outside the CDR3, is EAGVAQSPRYKIIEKRQSVAFWCNPISGHATLYWYQQILGQGPKLLIQFQNNGVVDDSQLPKDRFSAERLKGVDSTLKIQPAKLEDSAVYLCASSLDHGLEQFFGPGTRLTVL.

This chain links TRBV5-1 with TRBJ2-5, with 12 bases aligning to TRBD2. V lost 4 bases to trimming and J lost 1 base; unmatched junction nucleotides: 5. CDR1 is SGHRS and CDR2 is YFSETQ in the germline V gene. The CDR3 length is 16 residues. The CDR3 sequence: CASSTGLAGSQETQYF. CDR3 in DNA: TGCGCCAGCAGCACCGGACTAGCGGGATCCCAAGAGACCCAGTACTTC.

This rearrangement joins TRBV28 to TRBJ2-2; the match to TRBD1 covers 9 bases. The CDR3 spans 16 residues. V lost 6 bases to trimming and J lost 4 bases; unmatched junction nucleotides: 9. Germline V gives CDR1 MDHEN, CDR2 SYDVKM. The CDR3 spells CASRLPPGQGTGELFF. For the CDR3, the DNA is TGTGCCAGCAGGTTGCCTCCGGGACAGGGCACCGGGGAGCTGTTTTTT.

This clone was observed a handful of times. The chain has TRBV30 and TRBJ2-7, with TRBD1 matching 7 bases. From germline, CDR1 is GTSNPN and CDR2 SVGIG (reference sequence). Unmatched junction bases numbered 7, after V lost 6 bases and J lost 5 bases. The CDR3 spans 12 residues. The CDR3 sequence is CACTTGENEQYF. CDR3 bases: TGTGCCTGTACAACAGGGGAGAACGAGCAGTACTTC.

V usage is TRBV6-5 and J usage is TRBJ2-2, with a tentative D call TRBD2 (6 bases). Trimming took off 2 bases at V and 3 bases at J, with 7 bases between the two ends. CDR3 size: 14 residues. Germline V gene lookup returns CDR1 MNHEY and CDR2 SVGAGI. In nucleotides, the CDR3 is TGTGCCAGCAGTTACACGGGGGACACCGGGGAGCTGTTTTTT. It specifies CASSYTGDTGELFF.

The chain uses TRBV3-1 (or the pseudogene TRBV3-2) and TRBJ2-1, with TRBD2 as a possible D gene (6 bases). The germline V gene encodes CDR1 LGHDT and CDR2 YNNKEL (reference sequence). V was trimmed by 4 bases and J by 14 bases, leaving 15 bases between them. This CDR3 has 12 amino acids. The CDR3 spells CASSLGTQGKFF. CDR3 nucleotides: TGTGCCAGCAGCCTAGGGACTCAGGGCAAGTTCTTC.

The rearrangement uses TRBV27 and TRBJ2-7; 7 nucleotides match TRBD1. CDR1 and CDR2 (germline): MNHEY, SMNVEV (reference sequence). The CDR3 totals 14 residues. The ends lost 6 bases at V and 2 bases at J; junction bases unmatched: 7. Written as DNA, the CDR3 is TGTGCCAGCAGCCGGGACAGCGTAGCCTACGAGCAGTACTTC. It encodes CASSRDSVAYEQYF.

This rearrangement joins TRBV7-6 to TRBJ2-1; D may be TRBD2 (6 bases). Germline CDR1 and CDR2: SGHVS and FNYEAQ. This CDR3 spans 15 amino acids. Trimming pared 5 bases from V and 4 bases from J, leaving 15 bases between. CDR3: CASSEAGEGYNEQFF. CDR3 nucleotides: TGTGCCAGCAGCGAAGCGGGCGAGGGGTACAATGAGCAGTTCTTC.

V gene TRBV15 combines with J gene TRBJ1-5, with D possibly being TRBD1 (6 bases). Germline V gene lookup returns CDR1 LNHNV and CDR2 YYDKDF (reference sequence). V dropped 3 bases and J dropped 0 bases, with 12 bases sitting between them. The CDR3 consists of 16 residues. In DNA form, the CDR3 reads TGTGCCACCAGCAGGACCCGACAGGATAGCAATCAGCCCCAGCATTTT. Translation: CATSRTRQDSNQPQHF.

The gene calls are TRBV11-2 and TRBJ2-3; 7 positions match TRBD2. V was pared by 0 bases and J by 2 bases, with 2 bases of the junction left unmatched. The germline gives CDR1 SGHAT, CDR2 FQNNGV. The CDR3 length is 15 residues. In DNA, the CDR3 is TGTGCCAGCAGCTTAGAGGCGGGAGCCACAGATACGCAGTATTTT. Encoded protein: CASSLEAGATDTQYF.

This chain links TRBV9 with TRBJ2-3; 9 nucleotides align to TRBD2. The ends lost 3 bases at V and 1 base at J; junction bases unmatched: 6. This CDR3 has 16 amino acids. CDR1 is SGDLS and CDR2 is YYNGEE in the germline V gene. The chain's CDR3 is CASSARAGGGTDTQYF. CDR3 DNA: TGTGCCAGCAGCGCCCGAGCGGGAGGAGGCACAGATACGCAGTATTTT. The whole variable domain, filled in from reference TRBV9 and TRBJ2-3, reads DSGVTQTPKHLITATGQRVTLRCSPRSGDLSVYWYQQSLDQGLQFLIQYYNGEERAKGNILERFSAQQFPDLHSELNLSSLELGDSALYFCASSARAGGGTDTQYFGPGTRLTVL.

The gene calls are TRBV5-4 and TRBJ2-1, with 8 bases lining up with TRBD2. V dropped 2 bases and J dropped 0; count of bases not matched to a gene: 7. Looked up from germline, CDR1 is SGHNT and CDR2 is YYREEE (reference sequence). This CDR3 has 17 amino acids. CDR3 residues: CASSLRAGGLSYNEQFF. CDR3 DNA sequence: TGTGCCAGCAGCTTAAGGGCGGGAGGTCTCTCCTACAATGAGCAGTTCTTC. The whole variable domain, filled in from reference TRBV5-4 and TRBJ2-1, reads ETGVTQSPTHLIKTRGQQVTLRCSSQSGHNTVSWYQQALGQGPQFIFQYYREEENGRGNFPPRFSGLQFPNYSSELNVNALELDDSALYLCASSLRAGGLSYNEQFFGPGTRLTVL.

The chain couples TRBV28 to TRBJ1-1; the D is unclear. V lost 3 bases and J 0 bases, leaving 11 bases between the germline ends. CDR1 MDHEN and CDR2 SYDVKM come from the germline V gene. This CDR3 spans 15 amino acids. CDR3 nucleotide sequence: TGTGCCAGCAGTTTCTTCGGACTCATGAACACTGAAGCTTTCTTT. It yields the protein CASSFFGLMNTEAFF.

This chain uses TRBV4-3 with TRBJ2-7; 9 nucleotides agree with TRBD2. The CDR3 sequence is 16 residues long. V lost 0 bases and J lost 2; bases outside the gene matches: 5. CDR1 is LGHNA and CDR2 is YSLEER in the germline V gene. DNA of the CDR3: TGCGCCAGCAGCCAAGAAACGGGCGGGAGGGCCTACGAGCAGTACTTC. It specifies CASSQETGGRAYEQYF.

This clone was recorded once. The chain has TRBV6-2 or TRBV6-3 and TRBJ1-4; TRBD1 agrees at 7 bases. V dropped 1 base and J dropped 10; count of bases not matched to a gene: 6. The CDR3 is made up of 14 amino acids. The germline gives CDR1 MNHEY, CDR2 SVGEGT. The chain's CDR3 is CASSYYRGEGKLFF. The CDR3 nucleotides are TGTGCCAGCAGTTACTACAGGGGAGAAGGAAAACTGTTTTTT.

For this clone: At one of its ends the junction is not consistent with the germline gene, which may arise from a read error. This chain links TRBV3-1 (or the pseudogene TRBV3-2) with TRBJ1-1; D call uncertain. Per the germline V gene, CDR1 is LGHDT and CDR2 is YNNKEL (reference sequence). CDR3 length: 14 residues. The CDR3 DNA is TGTGCCAGCAGACAAGAGAACAGAAACACTGAAGCTTTCTTT. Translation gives CASRQENRNTEAFF.

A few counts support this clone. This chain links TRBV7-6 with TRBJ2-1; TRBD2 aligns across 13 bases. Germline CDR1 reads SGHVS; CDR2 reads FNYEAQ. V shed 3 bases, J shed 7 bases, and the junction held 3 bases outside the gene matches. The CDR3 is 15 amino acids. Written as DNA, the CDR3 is TGTGCCAGCAGCTTTCCGGGACTAGCGGGAAATGAGCAGTTCTTC. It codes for CASSFPGLAGNEQFF.